This T cell receptor beta chain was found in a study of identical twins. As to this clonotype: Its specificity is not known.

Only healthy Caucasians were enrolled as donors. The study's findings and limits: Some out-of-frame alpha sequences were shared by twins, and these showed excess low generation probability.

Germline V gene data show CDR1 as DFQATT and CDR2 as SNEGSKA (reference sequence). The CDR3 consists of 15 residues. V lost 4 bases, J lost 0 bases, and 2 bases stayed unmatched. A universal primer site was incorporated via template switching, and the cDNA contained unique molecular identifiers. TCRdb used MiXCR to reprocess the 5' RACE reads, holding one entry per CDR3 protein. Of under 300,000 distinct CDR3 sequences listed, over 12% are singletons. The chain uses TRBV20-1 and TRBJ2-5; 13 bases agree with TRBD2. Material: memory (CD45RO+) T cells sorted from blood. The sequence was collected from a woman aged 18-29 years in good health. The CDR3 coding sequence is TGCAGTGCTAAAGGGACTAGCGGGGACCAAGAGACCCAGTACTTC. Translated: CSAKGTSGDQETQYF.